This T cell receptor (beta chain) emerged from a study of cytomegalovirus exposure and HLA in healthy donors. Each donor was nominally healthy when sampled (though unrecorded immune exposures were likely). With 60 Vbeta and 13 Jbeta primers, the PCR was carried out. The assay was immunoSEQ multiplex PCR, and TCRdb's table has in-frame clones only and misses some. The sample yields some 180,000 clones, around 84% seen once. The V end lost 5 bases, the J end lost 6 bases, and 8 bases lay between the germline ends. The CDR3 has 12 residues. Germline V gene data show CDR1 as MNHNS and CDR2 as SASEGT. The sequence came from a man aged 35 to 55 in good health and CMV-seropositive. The specimen was PBMCs. V is TRBV6-1 and J is TRBJ2-1; no definite D call. As DNA, the CDR3 is TGTGCCAGCAGTTTGCGGATCAATGAGCAGTTCTTC. Amino acids: CASSLRINEQFF.